Presented here are 2 T cell receptor beta chains from one specimen sequenced in a study of response to subunit inactivated influenza vaccine. TCRdb redid the calling of the RT-PCR reads with MiXCR, one entry per CDR3 protein. This repertoire shows about 800,000 distinct CDR3 sequences, over 20% found once; its top ten account for approximately 10%. Sequencing used PBMCs from blood, obtained roughly 5 days after vaccination. The receptors originated from a man aged 50-59 years who received an inactivated influenza vaccine.

The CDR3 DNA reads TGTGCCAGCAGCTTCACCCAAATTGCACGGTTCATGGGTGAGCAGTTCTTC. It yields the protein CASSFTQIARFMGEQFF. This chain links TRBV11-2 with TRBJ2-1; D remains unclear. The V gene's germline CDR1 is SGHAT and CDR2 FQNNGV. This CDR3 comprises 17 residues. Trimming removed 3 bases at V and 9 bases at J, with 24 bases between.

Only a few counts were recorded for this clonotype. The chain links TRBV9 to TRBJ2-7, with D possibly TRBD2 on 6 matching bases. CDR1 and CDR2 (germline): SGDLS, YYNGEE. The CDR3 sequence is 16 residues long. With 0 bases removed from V and 3 bases from J, the gap between germline ends came to 16 bases. For the CDR3, the DNA is TGTGCCAGCAGCGTAGATGGAGGGGCGAAGATCTACGAGCAGTACTTC. Its translation: CASSVDGGAKIYEQYF.